The clone carrying this TCR beta chain came up once. When the RNA was reverse transcribed, random hexamers were used with an input of roughly 0.45 to 1 ug. TCRdb analysed the immunoSEQ multiplex PCR reads with MiXCR anew, one entry per CDR3 protein. The table lists a few hundred thousand distinct CDR3 sequences, 95% of them singletons. Germline V gene sequence: CDR1 SNHLY, CDR2 FYNNEI. The CDR3 has 16 residues. Trimming removed 7 bases at V and 1 base at J, with 18 bases between. This record comes from a study of CD8 T cells in Susac syndrome. High-throughput TCR beta sequencing covered peripheral CD8+ and CD4+ T cells. The multiple sclerosis control group was made up of treatment-naive patients with stable or active relapsing-remitting disease. The CD8+ and CD4+ T cells were negatively isolated, with the TEMRA cells enriched by FACS.

This chain joins TRBV2 and TRBJ2-3; possibly TRBD2 for D (5 bases). This receptor was obtained from a human donor with multiple sclerosis. Sequenced: CD4+ T cells from PBMCs. The CDR3 nucleotides are TGTGCCAGCAACGCCCCTCGAGCGGCGGGCACAGATACGCAGTATTTT. Translating gives CASNAPRAAGTDTQYF.